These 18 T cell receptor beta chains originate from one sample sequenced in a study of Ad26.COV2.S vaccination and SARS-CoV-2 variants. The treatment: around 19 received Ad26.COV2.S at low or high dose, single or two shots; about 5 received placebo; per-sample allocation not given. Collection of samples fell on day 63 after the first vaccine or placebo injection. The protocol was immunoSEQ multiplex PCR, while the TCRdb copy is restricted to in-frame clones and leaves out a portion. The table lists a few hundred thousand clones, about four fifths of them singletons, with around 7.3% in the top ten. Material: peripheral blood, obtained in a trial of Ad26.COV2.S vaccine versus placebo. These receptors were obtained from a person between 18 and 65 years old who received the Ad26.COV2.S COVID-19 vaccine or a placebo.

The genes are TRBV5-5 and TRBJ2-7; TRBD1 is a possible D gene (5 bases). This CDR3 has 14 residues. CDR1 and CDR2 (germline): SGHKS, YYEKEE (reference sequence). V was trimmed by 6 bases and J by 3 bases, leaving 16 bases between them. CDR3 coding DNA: TGTGCCAGCATTGTGGACACGCTGCACTACGAGCAGTACTTC. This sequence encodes CASIVDTLHYEQYF. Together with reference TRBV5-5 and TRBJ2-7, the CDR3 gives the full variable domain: DAGVTQSPTHLIKTRGQQVTLRCSPISGHKSVSWYQQVLGQGPQFIFQYYEKEERGRGNFPDRFSARQFPNYSSELNVNALLLGDSALYLCASIVDTLHYEQYFGPGTRLTVT.

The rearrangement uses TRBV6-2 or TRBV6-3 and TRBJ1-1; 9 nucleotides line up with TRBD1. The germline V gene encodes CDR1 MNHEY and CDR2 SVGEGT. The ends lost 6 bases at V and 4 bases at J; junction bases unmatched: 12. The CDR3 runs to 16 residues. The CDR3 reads CASSRPQGARGTEAFF. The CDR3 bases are TGTGCCAGCAGCCGCCCACAGGGGGCCCGAGGCACTGAAGCTTTCTTT.

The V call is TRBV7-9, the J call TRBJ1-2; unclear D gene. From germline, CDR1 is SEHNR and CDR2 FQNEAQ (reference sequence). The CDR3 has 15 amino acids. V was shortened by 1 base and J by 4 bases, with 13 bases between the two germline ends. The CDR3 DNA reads TGTGCCAGCAGCTTAGTTGGTACCAGCTTCTATGGCTACACCTTC. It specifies CASSLVGTSFYGYTF.

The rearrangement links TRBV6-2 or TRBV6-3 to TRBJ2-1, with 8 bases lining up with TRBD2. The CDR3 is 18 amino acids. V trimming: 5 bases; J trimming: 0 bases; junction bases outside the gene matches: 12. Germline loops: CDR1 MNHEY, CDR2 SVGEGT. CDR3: CASSRTRVAGGSYNEQFF. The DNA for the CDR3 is TGTGCCAGCAGTCGCACTCGGGTTGCGGGGGGCTCCTACAATGAGCAGTTCTTC.

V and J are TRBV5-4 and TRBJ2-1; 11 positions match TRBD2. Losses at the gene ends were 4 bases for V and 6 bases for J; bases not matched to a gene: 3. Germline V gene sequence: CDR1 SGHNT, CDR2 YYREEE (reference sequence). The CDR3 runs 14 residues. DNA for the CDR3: TGTGCCAGCAGCCTCCTAGCGGGGGGCAATGAGCAGTTCTTC. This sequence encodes CASSLLAGGNEQFF.

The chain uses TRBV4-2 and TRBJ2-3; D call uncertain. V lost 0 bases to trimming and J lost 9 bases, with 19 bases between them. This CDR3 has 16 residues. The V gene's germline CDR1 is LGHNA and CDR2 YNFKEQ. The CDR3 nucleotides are TGTGCCAGCAGCCAAGATGCCCGACTCGGGCGCGACACGCAGTATTTT. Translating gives CASSQDARLGRDTQYF.

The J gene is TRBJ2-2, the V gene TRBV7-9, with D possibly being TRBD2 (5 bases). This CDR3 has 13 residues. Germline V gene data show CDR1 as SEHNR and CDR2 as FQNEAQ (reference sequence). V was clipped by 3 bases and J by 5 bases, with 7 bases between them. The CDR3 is CASSLRETGELFF. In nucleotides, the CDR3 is TGTGCCAGCAGCTTGAGGGAAACCGGGGAGCTGTTTTTT.

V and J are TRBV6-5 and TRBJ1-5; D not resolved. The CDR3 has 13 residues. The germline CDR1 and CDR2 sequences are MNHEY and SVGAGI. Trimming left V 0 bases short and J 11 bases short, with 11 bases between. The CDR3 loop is CASSYSTLSTQHF. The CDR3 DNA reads TGTGCCAGCAGTTACTCGACCCTGAGTACCCAGCATTTT.

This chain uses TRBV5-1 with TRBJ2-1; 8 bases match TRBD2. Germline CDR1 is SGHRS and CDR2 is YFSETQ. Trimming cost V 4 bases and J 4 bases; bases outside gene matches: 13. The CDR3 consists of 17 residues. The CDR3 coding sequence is TGCGCCAGCAGCCCTGCCCTGGCGGGGGGCACTTACAATGAGCAGTTCTTC. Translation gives CASSPALAGGTYNEQFF.

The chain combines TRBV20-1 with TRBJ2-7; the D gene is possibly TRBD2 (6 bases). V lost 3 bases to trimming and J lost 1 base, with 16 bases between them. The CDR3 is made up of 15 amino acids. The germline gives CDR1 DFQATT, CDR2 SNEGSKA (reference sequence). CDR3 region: CSASSGLRTSYEQYF. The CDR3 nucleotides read TGCAGTGCTAGTTCGGGACTCAGAACTTCCTACGAGCAGTACTTC.

CDR3 region: CASSRTGGYEKLFF. Here the CDR3 DNA reads TGTGCCAGCAGCAGGACAGGGGGATATGAAAAACTGTTTTTT. The chain couples TRBV14 to TRBJ1-4; 10 nucleotides agree with TRBD1. CDR3 length: 14 amino acids. The germline V gene encodes CDR1 SGHDN and CDR2 FVKESK. The trim removed 5 bases at V and 6 bases at J, leaving 3 bases unmatched.

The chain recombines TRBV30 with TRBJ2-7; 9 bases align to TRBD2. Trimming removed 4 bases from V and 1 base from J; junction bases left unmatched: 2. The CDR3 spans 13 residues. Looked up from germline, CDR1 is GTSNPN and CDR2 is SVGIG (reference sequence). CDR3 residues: CAWNLAGSYEQYF. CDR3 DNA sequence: TGTGCCTGGAATCTAGCGGGGTCCTACGAGCAGTACTTC.

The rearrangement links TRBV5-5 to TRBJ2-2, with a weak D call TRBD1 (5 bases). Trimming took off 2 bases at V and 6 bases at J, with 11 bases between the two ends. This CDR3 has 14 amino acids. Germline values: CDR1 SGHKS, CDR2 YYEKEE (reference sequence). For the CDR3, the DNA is TGTGCCAGCAGCTTATCGACAGCCCCCGGGGAGCTGTTTTTT. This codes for CASSLSTAPGELFF.

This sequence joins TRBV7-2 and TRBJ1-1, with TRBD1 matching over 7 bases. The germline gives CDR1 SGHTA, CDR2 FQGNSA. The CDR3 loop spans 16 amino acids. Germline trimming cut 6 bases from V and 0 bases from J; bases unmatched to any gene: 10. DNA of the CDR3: TGTGCCAGCAGACGACAGGGCGCCTTACTGAACACTGAAGCTTTCTTT. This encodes CASRRQGALLNTEAFF. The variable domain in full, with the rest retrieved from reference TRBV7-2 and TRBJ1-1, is GAGVSQSPSNKVTEKGKDVELRCDPISGHTALYWYRQSLGQGLEFLIYFQGNSAPDKSGLPSDRFSAERTGGSVSTLTIQRTQQEDSAVYLCASRRQGALLNTEAFFGQGTRLTVV.

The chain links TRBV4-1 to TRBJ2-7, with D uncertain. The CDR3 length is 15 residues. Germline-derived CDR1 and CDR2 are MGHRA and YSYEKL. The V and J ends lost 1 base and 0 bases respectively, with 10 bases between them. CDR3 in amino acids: CASSQGVTGSYEQYF. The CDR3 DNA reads TGCGCCAGCAGCCAAGGGGTCACGGGCTCCTACGAGCAGTACTTC.

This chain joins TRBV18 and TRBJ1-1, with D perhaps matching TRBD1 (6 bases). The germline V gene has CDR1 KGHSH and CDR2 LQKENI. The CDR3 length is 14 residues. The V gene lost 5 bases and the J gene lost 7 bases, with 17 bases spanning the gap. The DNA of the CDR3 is TGTGCCAGCTCAATGAGACGGGGGCCGGATGAAGCTTTCTTT. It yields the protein CASSMRRGPDEAFF.

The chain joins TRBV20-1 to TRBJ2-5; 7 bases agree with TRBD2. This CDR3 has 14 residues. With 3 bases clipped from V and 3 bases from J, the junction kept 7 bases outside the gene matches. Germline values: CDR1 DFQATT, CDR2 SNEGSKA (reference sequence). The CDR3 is CSASPMGGEETQYF. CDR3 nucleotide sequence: TGCAGTGCTAGTCCTATGGGGGGGGAAGAGACCCAGTACTTC.

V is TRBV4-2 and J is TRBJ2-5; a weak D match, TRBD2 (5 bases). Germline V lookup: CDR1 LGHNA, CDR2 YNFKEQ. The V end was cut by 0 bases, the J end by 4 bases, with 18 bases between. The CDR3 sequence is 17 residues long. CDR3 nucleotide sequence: TGTGCCAGCAGCCAAGACCCCCTTGGCGGGTCCCCAGAGACCCAGTACTTC. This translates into CASSQDPLGGSPETQYF.